The T cell receptor (beta chain) described here comes from a study of cytomegalovirus exposure and HLA in healthy donors. This CDR3 is 16 amino acids long. Germline lookup yields CDR1 LNHDA and CDR2 SQIVND (reference sequence). Trimming pared 4 bases from V and 7 bases from J, leaving 20 bases between. This clone was detected once. Primers: 60 Vbeta forward and 13 Jbeta reverse. Repertoires were generated with immunoSEQ multiplex PCR, while TCRdb's copy carries only in-frame clones and drops some. This sample carries roughly 130,000 clones, 70% to 75% of them seen once, and the ten largest clones take less than 2.5%.

The receptor's source is a woman aged 40 to 50 in good health and CMV-seropositive. The chain joins TRBV19 to TRBJ2-1, with no clear D. The specimen was PBMCs. The DNA for the CDR3 is TGTGCCAGTAGTAAAGTGAAAGACTCCCCTTGGAATGAGCAGTTCTTC. Amino acid sequence: CASSKVKDSPWNEQFF.